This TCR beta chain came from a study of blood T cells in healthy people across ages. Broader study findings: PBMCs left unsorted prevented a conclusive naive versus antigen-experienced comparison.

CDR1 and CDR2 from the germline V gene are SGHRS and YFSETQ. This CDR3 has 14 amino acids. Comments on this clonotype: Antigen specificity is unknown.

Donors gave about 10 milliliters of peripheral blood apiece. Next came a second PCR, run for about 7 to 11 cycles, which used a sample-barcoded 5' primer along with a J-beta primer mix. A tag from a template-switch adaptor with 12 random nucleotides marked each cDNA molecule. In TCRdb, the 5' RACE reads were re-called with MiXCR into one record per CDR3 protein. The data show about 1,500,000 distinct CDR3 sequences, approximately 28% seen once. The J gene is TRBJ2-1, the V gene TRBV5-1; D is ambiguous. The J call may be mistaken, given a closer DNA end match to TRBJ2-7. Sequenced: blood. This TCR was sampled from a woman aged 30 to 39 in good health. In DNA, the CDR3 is TGCGCCAGCAGTAGACCGAGCTCCTACAATGAGCAGTACTTC. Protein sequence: CASSRPSSYNEQYF.